This passage covers 8 T cell receptor beta chains from one sample sequenced in a study of metastatic and nonmetastatic thyroid tumors. Through MiXCR, TCRdb re-clonotyped the PCR reads. The sample consists of 25,000 to 35,000 clones, about a sixth of them appearing once. Nobody among the patients had been given any treatment before thyroid surgery. Sequenced sample: blood. The receptors here all came from a female donor with papillary thyroid cancer or a benign thyroid nodule (not recorded which). Some clones in this sample may be carry-over from other donors' samples.

A note on this clone: A much larger clone differs from this one at a single base, so this may be a read error. V is TRBV3-1 and J is TRBJ2-5, with 8 nucleotides matching TRBD2. CDR1 is LGHDT and CDR2 is YNNKEL in the germline V gene (reference sequence). After removal of 7 bases from V and 4 bases from J, the junction contained 14 bases not matched to a gene. This CDR3 contains 16 residues. The CDR3 region has the DNA TGTGCCAGCATCCACCAAGCGGGAGAGGTCTTAGAGACCCAGTACTTC. Translated, it gives CASIHQAGEVLETQYF.

CDR3 loop: CSARESGLAGADYYEQYF. Here the CDR3 DNA reads TGCAGTGCTAGAGAATCCGGACTAGCGGGAGCTGATTACTACGAGCAGTACTTC. The chain uses TRBV20-1 and TRBJ2-7; 13 nucleotides align to TRBD2. The CDR3 spans 18 residues. Germline CDR1 DFQATT, CDR2 SNEGSKA (reference sequence). V was clipped by 0 bases and J by 3 bases; unmatched bases: 11.

This clone appeared many times. CDR3 coding DNA: TGTGCCAGCAGTTTCCGCTACCAAGAGACCCAGTACTTC. Protein product: CASSFRYQETQYF. The V and J genes are TRBV28 and TRBJ2-5; no definite D call. The V gene's germline CDR1 is MDHEN and CDR2 SYDVKM. The CDR3 loop spans 13 amino acids. V lost 3 bases, J lost 0 bases, and 5 bases lay in between.

In its sample, this clone was seen many times. Other DNA sequences in this sample translate to the same CDR3. V gene TRBV6-1 combines with J gene TRBJ1-2; no clear D gene. The CDR3 runs 15 residues. V was trimmed by 3 bases and J by 4 bases, leaving 15 bases between them. CDR1 MNHNS and CDR2 SASEGT come from the germline V gene. CDR3 sequence: CASSDLSAAFYGYTF. The CDR3 DNA is TGTGCCAGCAGTGATCTTTCGGCCGCCTTCTATGGCTACACCTTC.

The CDR3 loop is CAWSVLMMTGGSHYGYTF. The CDR3 DNA reads TGTGCCTGGAGTGTCCTGATGATGACAGGGGGCAGTCACTATGGCTACACCTTC. The chain uses TRBV30 and TRBJ1-2; TRBD1 agrees at 10 bases. V lost 0 bases and J lost 3; bases outside the gene matches: 13. The germline V gene encodes CDR1 GTSNPN and CDR2 SVGIG (reference sequence). The CDR3 is 18 amino acids.

This clone came up many times. The rearrangement joins TRBV7-9 to TRBJ2-1, with D perhaps matching TRBD1 or TRBD2 (5 bases each). The CDR3 has 12 amino acids. Germline values: CDR1 SEHNR, CDR2 FQNEAQ (reference sequence). Trimming stripped 6 bases from V and 7 bases from J, with 10 bases between. CDR3 nucleotides: TGTGCCAGCAGAGAGGGGTGGAATGAGCAGTTCTTC. Translated: CASREGWNEQFF. Full variable domain (missing parts from reference TRBV7-9 and TRBJ2-1): DTGVSQNPRHKITKRGQNVTFRCDPISEHNRLYWYRQTLGQGPEFLTYFQNEAQLEKSRLLSDRFSAERPKGSFSTLEIQRTEQGDSAMYLCASREGWNEQFFGPGTRLTVL.

This clone was counted at least ten times. The chain recombines TRBV27 with TRBJ2-1, with D perhaps TRBD1 (6 bases). CDR1 MNHEY and CDR2 SMNVEV come from the germline V gene (reference sequence). V was trimmed by 2 bases and J by 4 bases, leaving 6 bases between them. The CDR3 consists of 13 residues. The CDR3 region is CASSLTGYNEQFF. The DNA for the CDR3 is TGTGCCAGCAGTTTAACAGGGTACAATGAGCAGTTCTTC.

About this clone itself: Because the CDR3 is missing its conserved closing phenylalanine or tryptophan, this is likely a read error. V is TRBV25-1 and J is TRBJ1-1; D remains ambiguous. The CDR3 is 11 amino acids. The ends were cut back, 10 bases at V and 1 base at J, with 7 bases in the middle. Germline assignment: CDR1 MGHDK and CDR2 SYGVNS. CDR3 sequence (DNA): TGTGCCACCGTGAGGAACACTGAAGCTTTCTTA. Its translation is CATVRNTEAFL.